The 30 T cell receptor beta chains presented below share a single source sample, sequenced in a study of shared clonotypes between healthy human individuals. The data were produced by immunoSEQ multiplex PCR, yet TCRdb's version contains in-frame clones alone and is incomplete. The repertoire holds 2 million or so clones, with approximately 95% as singletons. The source material was naive CD4+ T cells sorted from blood. Regarding subset: CD45RA+ positively selected. The receptors derive from a young man in good health.

The genes are TRBV30 and TRBJ1-6; 9 nucleotides agree with TRBD1. V lost 3 bases, J lost 7 bases, and 7 bases stayed unmatched. The CDR3 length is 15 residues. In germline, CDR1 is GTSNPN, CDR2 SVGIG (reference sequence). CDR3 sequence: CAWRMVGQGNSPLHF. In DNA form, the CDR3 reads TGTGCCTGGAGAATGGTGGGACAGGGCAATTCACCCCTCCACTTT.

The chain joins TRBV5-6 to TRBJ2-1; possibly TRBD2 for D (5 bases). The CDR3 spans 16 residues. CDR1 is SGHDT, CDR2 YYEEEE, per germline. V lost 2 bases and J 0 bases, leaving 12 bases between the germline ends. CDR3 coding DNA: TGTGCCAGCAGCTTTCTAGCCCTGAGCTCCTACAATGAGCAGTTCTTC. It specifies CASSFLALSSYNEQFF.

The chain has TRBV9 and TRBJ1-1; D uncertain. The ends were cut back, 1 base at V and 2 bases at J, with 9 bases in the middle. Germline lookup yields CDR1 SGDLS and CDR2 YYNGEE. The CDR3 is made up of 14 amino acids. CDR3 loop: CASSVLTANTEAFF. The CDR3 region has the DNA TGTGCCAGCAGCGTACTTACAGCCAACACTGAAGCTTTCTTT.

This CDR3 is CASSWTGDSSPLHF. CDR3 DNA: TGTGCCAGCAGCTGGACAGGGGATAGTTCACCCCTCCACTTT. The chain links TRBV5-5 to TRBJ1-6; 9 nucleotides agree with TRBD1. The CDR3 spans 14 residues. Trimming took 3 bases from V and 9 from J; bases not matched to a gene: 4. The germline V gene has CDR1 SGHKS and CDR2 YYEKEE (reference sequence).

The chain carries TRBV27 and TRBJ1-4; D call uncertain. Germline V gene sequence: CDR1 MNHEY, CDR2 SMNVEV (reference sequence). Trimming removed 7 bases from V and 6 bases from J, with 12 bases in between. The CDR3 is made up of 13 amino acids. The CDR3 here is CASNPRWDEKLFF. DNA for the CDR3: TGTGCCAGCAATCCCAGATGGGATGAAAAACTGTTTTTT.

The V and J genes are TRBV6-6 and TRBJ2-1; 12 nucleotides line up with TRBD1. Germline values: CDR1 MNHNY, CDR2 SVGAGI (reference sequence). CDR3 length: 15 amino acids. The J segment lost 8 bases and the V segment lost 5 bases, leaving 7 bases of the junction unmatched. The CDR3 region has the DNA TGTGCCAGCAGTGGAACCGGGACAGGGGGCGATGAGCAGTTCTTC. Protein sequence: CASSGTGTGGDEQFF.

Points on this clone: A single base separates this from a much larger clone, so it may be a read error. Additional DNA sequences in this sample encode the identical CDR3. The chain links TRBV5-1 to TRBJ1-2; TRBD1 is a possible D gene (6 bases). This CDR3 has 12 amino acids. Germline V lookup: CDR1 SGHRS, CDR2 YFSETQ. The V gene lost 4 bases and the J gene lost 4 bases, with 8 bases spanning the gap. The CDR3 coding sequence is TGCGCCAGCAGCCCGGACAGCTATGGCTACACCTTC. Translation: CASSPDSYGYTF.

The chain carries TRBV13 and TRBJ2-5; D may be TRBD2 (6 bases). The CDR3 runs 15 residues. The V gene's germline CDR1 is PRHDT and CDR2 FYEKMQ (reference sequence). Trimming shortened V by 3 bases and J by 3 bases, and 14 bases separated the two germline ends. CDR3 in amino acids: CASSFLAEREETQYF. As DNA, the CDR3 is TGTGCCAGCAGCTTTTTAGCCGAGCGGGAAGAGACCCAGTACTTC.

To note about this clone: The junction and the germline gene differ at one end; a read error may be behind it. This chain links TRBV5-1 with TRBJ2-7; 8 bases fit TRBD1. This CDR3 has 14 amino acids. Per the germline V gene, CDR1 is SGHRS and CDR2 is YFSETQ. The CDR3: CASNLDRASYEQYF. The CDR3 DNA is TGCGCCAGCAACTTGGACAGGGCCTCCTACGAGCAGTACTTC.

With regard to this clone: Other DNA sequences within the sample encode an identical CDR3. This chain links TRBV29-1 with TRBJ1-1; D uncertain. Germline loops: CDR1 SQVTM, CDR2 ANQGSEA. This CDR3 is 11 amino acids long. V lost 4 bases to trimming and J lost 0 bases, with 3 bases between them. CDR3 DNA sequence: TGCAGCGTTGGTATGAACACTGAAGCTTTCTTT. It codes for CSVGMNTEAFF.

V and J are TRBV5-1 and TRBJ2-7; either TRBD1 or TRBD2 may supply D (5 bases each). V lost 1 base and J lost 3, with 14 bases in between. The germline gives CDR1 SGHRS, CDR2 YFSETQ. The CDR3 extends over 15 amino acids. Written as DNA, the CDR3 is TGCGCCAGCAGCTTGAGAGGGGCCGGACTCTACGAGCAGTACTTC. Translation gives CASSLRGAGLYEQYF.

This clone has just one count. The J gene is TRBJ2-7, the V gene TRBV6-6; D is unresolved. The CDR3 has 13 residues. The V end lost 0 bases, the J end lost 6 bases, and 9 bases lay between the germline ends. From germline, CDR1 is MNHNY and CDR2 SVGAGI (reference sequence). The CDR3 DNA reads TGTGCCAGCAGTTACTCCGGGCCGAGCGAGCAGTACTTC. Amino acid sequence: CASSYSGPSEQYF.

V usage is TRBV10-3 and J usage is TRBJ2-3; D is perhaps TRBD2 (6 bases). There are 13 residues in the CDR3. Trimming cost V 7 bases and J 5 bases, with 13 bases left between them. Germline V lookup: CDR1 ENHRY, CDR2 SYGVKD. The CDR3, as DNA: TGTGCCATCAAGGGAGGAGGAATAGATACGCAGTATTTT. It encodes CAIKGGGIDTQYF.

The chain couples TRBV2 to TRBJ1-3; TRBD1 matches 9 bases. The V segment lost 6 bases and the J segment 0 bases; nucleotides outside the gene matches: 6. This CDR3 has 16 amino acids. Germline V gene sequence: CDR1 SNHLY, CDR2 FYNNEI. CDR3 amino acids: CASSGQGPASGNTIYF. The CDR3 DNA reads as TGTGCCAGCAGCGGACAGGGGCCTGCCTCTGGAAACACCATATATTTT.

The rearrangement joins TRBV6-1 to TRBJ1-4; D unclear. Germline V lookup: CDR1 MNHNS, CDR2 SASEGT. The CDR3 totals 13 residues. Trimming removed 10 bases at V and 7 bases at J, with 16 bases between. The CDR3 bases are TGTGCCACCCTCTTTGCGAGAGGTGAAAAACTGTTTTTT. Its protein is CATLFARGEKLFF.

The chain carries TRBV7-3 and TRBJ2-1, with 10 positions matching TRBD2. There are 15 residues in the CDR3. Germline V gene data show CDR1 as SGHTA and CDR2 as FQGTGA. The J segment lost 6 bases and the V segment lost 2 bases, leaving 4 bases of the junction unmatched. In DNA form, the CDR3 reads TGTGCCAGCAGCTTAGCGGGACTAGCGAGCAATGAGCAGTTCTTC. Its translation is CASSLAGLASNEQFF.

This chain uses TRBV7-2 with TRBJ2-7; 9 bases agree with TRBD2. CDR1 SGHTA and CDR2 FQGNSA come from the germline V gene. The V and J ends lost 1 base and 3 bases, in that order; junction bases with no gene match: 1. The CDR3 sequence is 14 residues long. The CDR3 DNA reads TGTGCCAGCAGCTTAGGCGGGAGGGACTACGAGCAGTACTTC. Amino acid sequence: CASSLGGRDYEQYF.

A word on this clone: Other DNA sequences from this sample encode an identical CDR3 as well. This sequence joins TRBV30 and TRBJ2-7; unclear D gene. The germline V and J ends were trimmed by 1 base and 4 bases, with 5 bases remaining between them. The CDR3 covers 11 residues. Germline V gene lookup returns CDR1 GTSNPN and CDR2 SVGIG (reference sequence). The CDR3 DNA is TGTGCCTGGAGTGGTATTTACGAGCAGTACTTC. Protein product: CAWSGIYEQYF.

In DNA, the CDR3 is TGCGCCAGCAGCCCCAGGGGGCAGGGCACCGGGGAGCTGTTTTTT. Translated: CASSPRGQGTGELFF. The J gene is TRBJ2-2, the V gene TRBV5-1, with 8 positions matching TRBD1. Germline V gene lookup returns CDR1 SGHRS and CDR2 YFSETQ. V dropped 4 bases and J dropped 4; count of bases not matched to a gene: 6. The CDR3 totals 15 residues.

This clone was detected once. The same CDR3 can be traced to other DNA sequences in this sample. This chain links TRBV27 with TRBJ2-6; 8 bases agree with TRBD1. In germline, CDR1 is MNHEY, CDR2 SMNVEV (reference sequence). The junction had 2 bases not matched to a gene; V was cut back by 4 bases and J by 3 bases. The CDR3 runs 15 residues. This chain's CDR3 is CASSSRGLGANVLTF. The CDR3 DNA reads TGTGCCAGCAGTTCCAGGGGGCTTGGGGCCAACGTCCTGACTTTC.

The chain joins TRBV6-5 to TRBJ1-5; D not certain. This CDR3 is 15 amino acids long. CDR1 MNHEY and CDR2 SVGAGI come from the germline V gene. Trimming pared 2 bases from V and 3 bases from J, leaving 11 bases between. Here the CDR3 reads CASSYGSDLNQPQHF. The CDR3 nucleotides are TGTGCCAGCAGTTACGGATCTGACCTCAATCAGCCCCAGCATTTT.

This chain uses TRBV7-9 with TRBJ1-5; no clear D. Deletions cut 0 bases from V and 4 bases from J, with 7 bases between. CDR1 SEHNR and CDR2 FQNEAQ come from the germline V gene (reference sequence). The CDR3 extends over 14 amino acids. The CDR3 region is CASSLASTNQPQHF. The CDR3 nucleotides are TGTGCCAGCAGCTTAGCGTCGACTAATCAGCCCCAGCATTTT.

The rearrangement links TRBV5-1 to TRBJ2-2; TRBD2 is a possible D gene (5 bases). Germline V gene data show CDR1 as SGHRS and CDR2 as YFSETQ. The V end lost 4 bases, the J end lost 5 bases, and 9 bases lay between the germline ends. The CDR3 runs 13 residues. CDR3 DNA sequence: TGCGCCAGCAGCCTCGGGATGACCGGGGAGCTGTTTTTT. Translating it yields CASSLGMTGELFF.

V and J are TRBV5-1 and TRBJ1-2; TRBD1 aligns across 10 bases. V lost 3 bases, J lost 2 bases, and 7 bases stayed unmatched. The CDR3 runs to 16 residues. Germline V CDR1 and CDR2: SGHRS, YFSETQ. The CDR3 loop reads CASSSDRGIPNYGYTF. DNA for the CDR3: TGCGCCAGCAGCTCGGACAGGGGGATACCCAACTATGGCTACACCTTC.

The genes are TRBV29-1 and TRBJ2-3; D remains ambiguous. Trimming removed 8 bases at V and 0 bases at J, with 9 bases between. Germline V gives CDR1 SQVTM, CDR2 ANQGSEA. The CDR3 loop spans 12 amino acids. CDR3 sequence: CSTDTSTDTQYF. CDR3 DNA sequence: TGCAGCACAGACACCAGCACAGATACGCAGTATTTT.

To note about this clone: This specimen includes other DNA sequences encoding the same CDR3. J is TRBJ1-1 and V is TRBV5-1, with D possibly matching TRBD1 (5 bases). Trimming stripped 4 bases from V and 0 bases from J, with 7 bases between. The CDR3 is 13 amino acids. The germline CDR1 and CDR2 sequences are SGHRS and YFSETQ. The CDR3 spells CASSPGVNTEAFF. DNA of the CDR3: TGCGCCAGCAGCCCGGGGGTGAACACTGAAGCTTTCTTT.

This chain links TRBV19 with TRBJ1-2; maybe TRBD1 (6 bases). The ends were cut back, 3 bases at V and 3 bases at J, with 17 bases in the middle. Looked up from germline, CDR1 is LNHDA and CDR2 is SQIVND (reference sequence). The CDR3 extends over 16 amino acids. The CDR3 reads CASSITPGAGDYGYTF. Here the CDR3 DNA reads TGTGCCAGTAGTATCACGCCAGGGGCCGGTGACTATGGCTACACCTTC. The complete variable domain, with remaining parts taken from reference TRBV19 and TRBJ1-2, reads DGGITQSPKYLFRKEGQNVTLSCEQNLNHDAMYWYRQDPGQGLRLIYYSQIVNDFQKGDIAEGYSVSREKKESFPLTVTSAQKNPTAFYLCASSITPGAGDYGYTFGSGTRLTVV.

V is TRBV7-8 and J is TRBJ2-5, with 13 bases aligning to TRBD2. V lost 5 bases to trimming and J lost 4 bases; unmatched junction nucleotides: 7. The CDR3 length is 16 residues. Germline V lookup: CDR1 SGHVS, CDR2 FQNEAQ. CDR3 nucleotide sequence: TGTGCCAGCAGCCATTGGACTAGCGGGGGTGGAGAGACCCAGTACTTC. This translates into CASSHWTSGGGETQYF.

This rearrangement joins TRBV7-9 to TRBJ1-1; 7 positions agree with TRBD1. There are 15 residues in the CDR3. CDR1 is SEHNR and CDR2 is FQNEAQ in the germline V gene (reference sequence). The V gene end was trimmed by 3 bases and the J gene end by 2 bases; junction bases not matched to a gene: 6. The CDR3 protein is CASSFKGQSNTEAFF. Written as DNA, the CDR3 is TGTGCCAGCAGCTTCAAGGGACAGTCTAACACTGAAGCTTTCTTT.

The gene calls are TRBV30 and TRBJ1-6, with TRBD1 identical over 8 bases. Germline V CDR1 and CDR2: GTSNPN, SVGIG (reference sequence). Trimming cost V 8 bases and J 9 bases; bases outside gene matches: 12. The CDR3 has 14 amino acids. The DNA of the CDR3 is TGTGCCGGAATGACAGGGGTCGTGAGTTCACCCCTCCACTTT. This translates into CAGMTGVVSSPLHF. Together with reference TRBV30 and TRBJ1-6, the CDR3 gives the full variable domain: SQTIHQWPATLVQPVGSPLSLECTVEGTSNPNLYWYRQAAGRGLQLLFYSVGIGQISSEVPQNLSASRPQDRQFILSSKKLLLSDSGFYLCAGMTGVVSSPLHFGNGTRLTVT.